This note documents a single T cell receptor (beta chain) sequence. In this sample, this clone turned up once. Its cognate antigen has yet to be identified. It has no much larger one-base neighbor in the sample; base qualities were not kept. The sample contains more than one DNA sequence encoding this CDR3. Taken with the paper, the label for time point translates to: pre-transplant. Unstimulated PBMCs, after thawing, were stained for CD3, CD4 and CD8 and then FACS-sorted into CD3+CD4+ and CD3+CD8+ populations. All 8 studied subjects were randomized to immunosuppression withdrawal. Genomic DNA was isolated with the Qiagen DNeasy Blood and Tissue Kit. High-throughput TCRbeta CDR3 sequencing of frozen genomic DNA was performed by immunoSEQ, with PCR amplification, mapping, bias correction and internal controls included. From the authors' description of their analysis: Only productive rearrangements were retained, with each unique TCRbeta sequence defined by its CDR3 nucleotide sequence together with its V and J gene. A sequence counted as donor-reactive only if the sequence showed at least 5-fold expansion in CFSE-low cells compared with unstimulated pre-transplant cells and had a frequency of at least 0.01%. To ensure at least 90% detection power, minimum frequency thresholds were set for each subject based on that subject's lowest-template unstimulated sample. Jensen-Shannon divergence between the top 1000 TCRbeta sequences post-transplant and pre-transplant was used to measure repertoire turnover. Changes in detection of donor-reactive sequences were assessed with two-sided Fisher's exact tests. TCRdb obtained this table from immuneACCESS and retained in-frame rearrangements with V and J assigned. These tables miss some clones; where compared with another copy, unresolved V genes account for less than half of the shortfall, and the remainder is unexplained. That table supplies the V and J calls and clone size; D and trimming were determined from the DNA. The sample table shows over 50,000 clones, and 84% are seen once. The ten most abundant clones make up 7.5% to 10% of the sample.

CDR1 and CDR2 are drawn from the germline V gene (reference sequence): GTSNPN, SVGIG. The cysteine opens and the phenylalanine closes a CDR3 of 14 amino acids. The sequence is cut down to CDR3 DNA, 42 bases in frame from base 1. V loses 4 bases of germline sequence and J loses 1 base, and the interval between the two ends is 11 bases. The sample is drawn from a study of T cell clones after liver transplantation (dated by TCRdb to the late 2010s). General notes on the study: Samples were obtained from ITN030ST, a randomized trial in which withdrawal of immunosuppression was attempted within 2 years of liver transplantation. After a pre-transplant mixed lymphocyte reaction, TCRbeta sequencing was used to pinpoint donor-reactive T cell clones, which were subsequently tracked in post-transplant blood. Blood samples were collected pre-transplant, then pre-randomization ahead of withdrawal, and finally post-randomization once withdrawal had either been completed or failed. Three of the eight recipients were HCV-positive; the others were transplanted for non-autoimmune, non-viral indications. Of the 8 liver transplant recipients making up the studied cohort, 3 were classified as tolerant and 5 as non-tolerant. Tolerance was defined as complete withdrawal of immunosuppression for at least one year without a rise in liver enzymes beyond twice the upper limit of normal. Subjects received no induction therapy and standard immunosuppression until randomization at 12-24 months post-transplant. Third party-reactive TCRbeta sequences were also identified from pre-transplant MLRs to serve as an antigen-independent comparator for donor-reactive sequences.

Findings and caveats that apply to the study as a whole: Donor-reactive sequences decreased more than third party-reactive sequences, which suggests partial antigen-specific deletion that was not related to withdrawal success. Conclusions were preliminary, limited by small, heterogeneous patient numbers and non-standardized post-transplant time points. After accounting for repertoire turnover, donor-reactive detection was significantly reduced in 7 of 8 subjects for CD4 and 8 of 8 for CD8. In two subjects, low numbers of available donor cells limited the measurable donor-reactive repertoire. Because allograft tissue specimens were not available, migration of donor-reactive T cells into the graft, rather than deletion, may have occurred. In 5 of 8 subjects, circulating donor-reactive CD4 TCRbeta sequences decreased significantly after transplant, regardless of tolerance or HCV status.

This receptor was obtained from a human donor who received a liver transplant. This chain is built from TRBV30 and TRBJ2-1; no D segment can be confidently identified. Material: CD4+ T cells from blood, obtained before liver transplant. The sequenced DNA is TGTGCCTGGACCAGGTTGGCGTCCTACAATGAGCAGTTCTTC. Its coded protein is CAWTRLASYNEQFF.